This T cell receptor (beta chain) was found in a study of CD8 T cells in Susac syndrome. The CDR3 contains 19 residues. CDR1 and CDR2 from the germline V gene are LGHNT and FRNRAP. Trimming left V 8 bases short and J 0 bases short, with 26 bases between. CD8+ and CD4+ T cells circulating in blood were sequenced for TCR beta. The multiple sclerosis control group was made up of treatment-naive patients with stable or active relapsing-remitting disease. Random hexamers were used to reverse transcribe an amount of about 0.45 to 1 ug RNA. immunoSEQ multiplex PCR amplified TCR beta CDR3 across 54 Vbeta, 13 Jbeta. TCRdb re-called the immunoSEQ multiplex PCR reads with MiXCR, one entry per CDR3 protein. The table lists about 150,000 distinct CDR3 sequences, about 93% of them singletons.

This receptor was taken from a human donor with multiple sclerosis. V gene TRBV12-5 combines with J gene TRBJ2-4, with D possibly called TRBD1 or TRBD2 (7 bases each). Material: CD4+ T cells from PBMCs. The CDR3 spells CASPVRGGGAGSAKNIQYF. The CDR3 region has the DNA TGTGCTAGTCCTGTAAGGGGAGGGGGCGCGGGGTCAGCCAAAAACATTCAGTACTTC.